Listed below are T cell receptor beta chains from one sample, sequenced in a study of shared clonotypes between healthy human individuals. The protocol was immunoSEQ multiplex PCR, while the TCRdb copy is restricted to in-frame clones and leaves out a portion. The sample holds hundreds of thousands of clones, around three quarters seen once. The sequenced sample was PBMCs. Receptors were obtained from a middle-aged woman in good health. Some clones in this sample may be carry-over from other donors' samples. The CDR3 runs from the conserved cysteine through the conserved F or W. D genes are given only for firm matches. Some rows have no size entry. The others give once, few or many, or a class for an expanded clone.

>TRBV4-3|TRBJ2-7|.|.
TGCGCCAGCAGCCATGGGTTATCGGGACTCCGGGCCGAGCAGTACTTC
CASSHGLSGLRAEQYF
>TRBV5-1|TRBJ1-1|.|.
TGCGCCAGCAGCTTGGCACAGGGGAACACTGAAGCTTTCTTT
CASSLAQGNTEAFF
>TRBV6-4|TRBJ1-2|.|TRBD1
TGTGCCAGCAGTGACGGACAGGGCGGGTATGGCTACACCTTC
CASSDGQGGYGYTF
>TRBV5-1|TRBJ1-1|once|.
TGCGCCAGCAGCCTCGACAGACTGAACACTGAAGCTTTCTTT
CASSLDRLNTEAFF
>TRBV5-6|TRBJ2-1|.|.
TGTGCCAGCAGCTCCCGGTCGTTAGGGCAAGTCTACAATGAGCAGTTCTTC
CASSSRSLGQVYNEQFF
>TRBV4-3|TRBJ2-3|.|TRBD2
TGCGCCAGCAGAACGCGGGAGGGCCCTCTGGGAGATACGCAGTATTTT
CASRTREGPLGDTQYF
>TRBV30|TRBJ1-2|.|.
TGTGCCTGGACCTCCATGTATAACTATGGCTACACCTTC
CAWTSMYNYGYTF
>TRBV9|TRBJ2-1|few|.
TGTGCCAGCAGCGTAGACCCAAGCAATGAGCAGTTCTTC
CASSVDPSNEQFF
>TRBV30|TRBJ2-1|.|.
TGTGCCTGGAGCCCTGACCTCCGTGAGCAGTTCTTC
CAWSPDLREQFF
>TRBV5-1|TRBJ2-2|.|TRBD2
TGCGCCAGCAGCTTGGGGGGACTAGCGGGATCCGGGGAGCTGTTTTTT
CASSLGGLAGSGELFF
>TRBV27|TRBJ1-2|.|TRBD1
TGTGCCAGCAGTTTAGGACAGGGAGGCTATGGCTACACCTTC
CASSLGQGGYGYTF
>TRBV15|TRBJ2-3|.|.
TGTGCCACCAGCAGGCTCACAGATACGCAGTATTTT
CATSRLTDTQYF
>TRBV6-6|TRBJ1-2|.|.
TGTGCCAGCAGTGAGCCGACAGGAGAAAACTATGGCTACACCTTC
CASSEPTGENYGYTF
>TRBV2|TRBJ2-7|.|TRBD1
TGTGCCAGCAGGGGACAGGTCTACGAGCAGTACTTC
CASRGQVYEQYF
>TRBV18|TRBJ1-4|.|.
TGTGCCAGCTCACCCCGCACCGCAACTAATGAAAAACTGTTTTTT
CASSPRTATNEKLFF
>TRBV11-2|TRBJ1-4|.|TRBD1
TGTGCCAGCAGCTTAGTCCGGGAAGGGGGCGCCTGGGAAAAACTGTTTTTT
CASSLVREGGAWEKLFF
>TRBV18|TRBJ2-7|.|TRBD1
TGTGCCAGCGGACAGGGGGCCTCCTACGAGCAGTACTTC
CASGQGASYEQYF
>TRBV19|TRBJ1-6|.|.
TGTGCCAGTAGTGTCCCTGGGTCACCCCTCCACTTT
CASSVPGSPLHF
>TRBV18|TRBJ2-5|.|.
TGTGCCAGCCGGAGGGGGGAAAAAGAGACCCAGTACTTC
CASRRGEKETQYF
>TRBV10-3|TRBJ2-7|.|.
TGTGCCATCAGTGCGACTAGTAACGAGCAGTACTTC
CAISATSNEQYF
>TRBV27|TRBJ2-2|.|.
TGTGCCAGCAGTTTATACGGGGCACGGACCGGGGAGCTGTTTTTT
CASSLYGARTGELFF
>TRBV5-1|TRBJ2-7|.|.
TGCGCCAGCAGCTTGGAGCCGGGACAAGGATACGAGCAGTACTTC
CASSLEPGQGYEQYF
>TRBV19|TRBJ2-7|.|.
TGTGCCAGTAGTATAGGGAACGGGCGGTTAGAGGACGAGCAGTACTTC
CASSIGNGRLEDEQYF
>TRBV2|TRBJ2-1|.|.
TGTGCCAGCAGTAGGGCAAACTACAATGAGCAGTTCTTC
CASSRANYNEQFF
>TRBV15|TRBJ2-7|.|.
TGTGCCACCAGCAGAGTTGTCTCCGAGCAGTACTTC
CATSRVVSEQYF
>TRBV10-3|TRBJ2-2|.|.
TGTGCCATCAGTAAGGAGTGGGGTGGTCAGATGAACACCGGGGAGCTGTTTTTT
CAISKEWGGQMNTGELFF
>TRBV5-4|TRBJ2-7|.|.
TGTGCCAGCACCCGGAGGGGAGCCGCCTACGAGCAGTACTTC
CASTRRGAAYEQYF
>TRBV5-6|TRBJ1-4|.|.
TGTGCCAGCAGCCAGCTGGCAGGGGTGTGGGAAAAACTGTTTTTT
CASSQLAGVWEKLFF
>TRBV19|TRBJ2-5|.|.
TGTGCCAGTAGGCCCAACCATCTGGCGGCCCAGTACTTC
CASRPNHLAAQYF
>TRBV6-1|TRBJ2-7|.|.
TGTGCCACCCAGGATAGGTTCTCCTACGAGCAGTACTTC
CATQDRFSYEQYF
>TRBV28|TRBJ2-3|few|.
TGTGCCAGCAGTTTGGGTTTGCGCGATAGTGGGACAGATACGCAGTATTTT
CASSLGLRDSGTDTQYF
>TRBV6-1|TRBJ1-1|.|.
TGTGCCAGCAGTGAAATCGGGGGCCGTCGCTTT
CASSEIGGRRF
>TRBV7-8|TRBJ1-1|.|.
TGTGCCAGCAGCTTGGGCACATCGCGGACTGAAGCTTTCTTT
CASSLGTSRTEAFF
>TRBV6-1|TRBJ2-7|.|.
TGTGCCAGCAGTATCAACTACGAGCAGTACTTC
CASSINYEQYF
>TRBV11-2|TRBJ2-3|.|.
TGTGCCAGCAGCCCGAATGTGGGGGCCATAGATACGCAGTATTTT
CASSPNVGAIDTQYF
>TRBV7-2|TRBJ1-2|.|TRBD1
TGTGCCAGCAGCCCCCGGGGGACAGAGCCTCGGTCCTATGGCTACACCTTC
CASSPRGTEPRSYGYTF
>TRBV5-6|TRBJ1-1|.|.
TGTGCCAGCAGCCCTTGGGTGGGCGGTCCCTGGGGGACTGAAGCTTTCTTT
CASSPWVGGPWGTEAFF
>TRBV6-8|TRBJ1-1|few|.
TGTGCCAGAGGACGTAGGCGGAACACTGAAGCTTTCTTT
CARGRRRNTEAFF
>TRBV7-9|TRBJ2-5|.|TRBD1
TGTGCCAGCAGCCAGACAGGGGGCGAAGAGACCCAGTACTTC
CASSQTGGEETQYF
>TRBV5-5|TRBJ2-1|.|TRBD1
TGTGCCAGCAGCCTGGGACAGGGGGATTACAATGAGCAGTTCTTC
CASSLGQGDYNEQFF
>TRBV5-1|TRBJ2-1|.|.
TGCGCCAGCAGCTTGGTAGGTCAGGGTATCAATGAGCAGTTCTTC
CASSLVGQGINEQFF
>TRBV28|TRBJ1-1|few|TRBD1
TGTGCCAGCACCCCTTCGACAGGGGCGGACACTGAAGCTTTCTTT
CASTPSTGADTEAFF
>TRBV7-9|TRBJ1-5|few|.
TGTGCCAGCAGCCCCGTCGGGGGGGCAGAACAGCCCCAGCATTTT
CASSPVGGAEQPQHF
>TRBV5-6|TRBJ1-3|.|.
TGTGCCTCTCGACGGGGCCCCACTGGAAACACCATATATTTT
CASRRGPTGNTIYF
>TRBV6-1|TRBJ1-1|.|.
TGTGCCAGCAGTGCTTTTCAGACAGGAAACACTGAAGCTTTCTTT
CASSAFQTGNTEAFF
>TRBV4-2|TRBJ1-6|few|.
TGTGCCAGCAGCCAAGAACGGGGCATCCCTTCACCCCTCCACTTT
CASSQERGIPSPLHF
>TRBV9|TRBJ2-1|.|TRBD2
TGTGCCAGCAGGGACCCACTAGCGGGAGGGGACAATGAGCAGTTCTTC
CASRDPLAGGDNEQFF
>TRBV7-9|TRBJ1-1|.|.
TGTGCCAGCAGAGGGGGGCCAGACACTGAAGCTTTCTTT
CASRGGPDTEAFF
>TRBV5-4|TRBJ2-3|once|TRBD2
TGTGCCAGCAGCTTGGGTCTAGCGGGAGGGCCCCAAGATACGCAGTATTTT
CASSLGLAGGPQDTQYF
>TRBV6-5|TRBJ2-7|.|.
TGTGCCAGCAGTCCAACACTAGAGTCGTCGTACGAGCAGTACTTC
CASSPTLESSYEQYF
>TRBV28|TRBJ2-1|.|.
TGTGCCAGCAGTTTACCTTTGGCAGTTAGGACCTACAATGAGCAGTTCTTC
CASSLPLAVRTYNEQFF
>TRBV7-2|TRBJ2-1|.|TRBD2
TGTGCCAGCAGCTCTGGGAAGCGGGAGGGCAGTGAGCAGTTCTTC
CASSSGKREGSEQFF
>TRBV7-3|TRBJ1-1|once|.
TGTGCCAGCAGCTTTGATGGTTCCACTGAAGCTTTCTTT
CASSFDGSTEAFF
>TRBV15|TRBJ1-5|.|.
TGTGCCACCAGCAGGACAGGACTTTACAATCAGCCCCAGCATTTT
CATSRTGLYNQPQHF
>TRBV7-2|TRBJ2-5|.|.
TGTGCCAGCAGCTTAGCTGCCAGCCCCCAAGAGACCCAGTACTTC
CASSLAASPQETQYF
>TRBV5-6|TRBJ2-3|once|.
TGTGCCAGCAGCCCTCGGGACCTCACAGATACGCAGTATTTT
CASSPRDLTDTQYF
>TRBV6-1|TRBJ2-2|few|TRBD2
TGTGCCAGCAGTGAACATGGGACTAGCGGAGGGGGGGCCGGGGAGCTGTTTTTT
CASSEHGTSGGGAGELFF